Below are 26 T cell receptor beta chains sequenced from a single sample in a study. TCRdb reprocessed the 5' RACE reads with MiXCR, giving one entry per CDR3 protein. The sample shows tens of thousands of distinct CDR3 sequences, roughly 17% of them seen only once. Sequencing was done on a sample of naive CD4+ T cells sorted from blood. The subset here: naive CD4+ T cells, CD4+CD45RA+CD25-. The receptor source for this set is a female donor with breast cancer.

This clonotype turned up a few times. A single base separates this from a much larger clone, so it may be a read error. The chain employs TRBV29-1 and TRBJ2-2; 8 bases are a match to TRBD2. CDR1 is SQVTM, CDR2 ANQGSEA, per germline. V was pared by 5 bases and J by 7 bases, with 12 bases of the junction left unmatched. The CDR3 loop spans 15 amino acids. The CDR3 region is CSVSSGSPWGGELFF. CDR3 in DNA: TGCAGCGTTTCTAGCGGGTCCCCCTGGGGCGGGGAGCTGTTTTTT.

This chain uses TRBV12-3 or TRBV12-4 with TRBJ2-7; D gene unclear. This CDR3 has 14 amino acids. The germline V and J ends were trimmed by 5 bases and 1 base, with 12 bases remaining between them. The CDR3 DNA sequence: TGTGCCAGCAGTCCGACCCCCGGGTCCTACGAGCAGTACTTC. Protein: CASSPTPGSYEQYF.

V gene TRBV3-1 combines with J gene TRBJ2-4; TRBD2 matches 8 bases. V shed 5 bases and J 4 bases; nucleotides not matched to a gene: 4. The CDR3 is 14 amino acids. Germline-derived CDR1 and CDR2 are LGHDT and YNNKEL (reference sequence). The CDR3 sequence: CASSFTSGKNIQYF. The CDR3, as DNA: TGTGCCAGCAGCTTCACTAGCGGTAAAAACATTCAGTACTTC.

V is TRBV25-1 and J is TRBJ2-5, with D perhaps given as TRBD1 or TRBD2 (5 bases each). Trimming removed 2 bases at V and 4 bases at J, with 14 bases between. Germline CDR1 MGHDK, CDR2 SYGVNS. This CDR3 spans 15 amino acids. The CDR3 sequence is CASSEPGPVGETQYF. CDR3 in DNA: TGTGCCAGCAGTGAACCGGGACCCGTGGGAGAGACCCAGTACTTC.

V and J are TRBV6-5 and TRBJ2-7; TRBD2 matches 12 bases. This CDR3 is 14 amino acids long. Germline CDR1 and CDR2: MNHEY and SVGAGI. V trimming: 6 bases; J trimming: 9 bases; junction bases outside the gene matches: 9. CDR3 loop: CASSSTSGSLGQYF. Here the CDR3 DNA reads TGTGCCAGCAGCTCGACTAGCGGGAGTTTGGGGCAGTACTTC.

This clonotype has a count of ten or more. The CDR3, as DNA: TGTGCCAGCAGCGCCTCGGACCGTCTTTACGAGCAGTACTTC. Protein: CASSASDRLYEQYF. This chain links TRBV9 with TRBJ2-7; no definite D call. Germline V lookup: CDR1 SGDLS, CDR2 YYNGEE. CDR3 length: 14 amino acids. The V end was cut by 3 bases, the J end by 4 bases, with 14 bases between.

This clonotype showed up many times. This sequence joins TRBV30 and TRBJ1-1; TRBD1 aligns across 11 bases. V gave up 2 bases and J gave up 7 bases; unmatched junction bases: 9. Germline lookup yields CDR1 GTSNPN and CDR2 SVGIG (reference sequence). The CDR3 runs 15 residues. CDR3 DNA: TGTGCCTGGAGTCGTCCCGGGACAGGGGGATATGAAGCTTTCTTT. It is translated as CAWSRPGTGGYEAFF. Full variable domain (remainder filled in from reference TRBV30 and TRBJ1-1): SQTIHQWPATLVQPVGSPLSLECTVEGTSNPNLYWYRQAAGRGLQLLFYSVGIGQISSEVPQNLSASRPQDRQFILSSKKLLLSDSGFYLCAWSRPGTGGYEAFFGQGTRLTVV.

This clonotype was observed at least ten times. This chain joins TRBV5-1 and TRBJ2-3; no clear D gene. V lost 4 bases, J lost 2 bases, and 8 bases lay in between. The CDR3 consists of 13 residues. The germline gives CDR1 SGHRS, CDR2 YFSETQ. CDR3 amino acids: CASSPGFTDTQYF. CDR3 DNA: TGCGCCAGCAGCCCCGGATTCACAGATACGCAGTATTTT.

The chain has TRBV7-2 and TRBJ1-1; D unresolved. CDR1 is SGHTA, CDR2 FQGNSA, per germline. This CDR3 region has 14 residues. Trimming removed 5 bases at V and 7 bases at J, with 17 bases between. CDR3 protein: CASSPPVQFSEAFF. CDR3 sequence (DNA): TGTGCCAGCAGCCCCCCGGTCCAGTTTAGTGAAGCTTTCTTT.

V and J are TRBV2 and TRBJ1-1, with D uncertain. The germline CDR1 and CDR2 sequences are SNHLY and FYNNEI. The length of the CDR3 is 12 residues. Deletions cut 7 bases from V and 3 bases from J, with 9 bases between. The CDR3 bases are TGTGCCAGCATGGGCGGGTACACTGAAGCTTTCTTT. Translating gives CASMGGYTEAFF. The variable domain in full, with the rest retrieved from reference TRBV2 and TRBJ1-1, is EPEVTQTPSHQVTQMGQEVILRCVPISNHLYFYWYRQILGQKVEFLVSFYNNEISEKSEIFDDQFSVERPDGSNFTLKIRSTKLEDSAMYFCASMGGYTEAFFGQGTRLTVV.

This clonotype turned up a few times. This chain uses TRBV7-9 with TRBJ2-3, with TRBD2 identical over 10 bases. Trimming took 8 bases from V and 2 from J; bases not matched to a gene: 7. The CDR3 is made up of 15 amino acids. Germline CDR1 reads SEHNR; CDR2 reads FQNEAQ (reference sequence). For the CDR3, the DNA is TGTGCCAGCGGCCTAGCGGGGGACGTCACAGATACGCAGTATTTT. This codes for CASGLAGDVTDTQYF.

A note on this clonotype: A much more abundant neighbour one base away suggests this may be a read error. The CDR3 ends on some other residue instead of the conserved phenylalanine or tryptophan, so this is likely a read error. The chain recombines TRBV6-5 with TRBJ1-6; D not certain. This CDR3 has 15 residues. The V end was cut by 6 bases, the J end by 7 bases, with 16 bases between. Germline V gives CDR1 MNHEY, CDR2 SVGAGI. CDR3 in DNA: TGTGCCAGCAGCAAAACGGCATTGACGAATTCACCCCTCCACTGT. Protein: CASSKTALTNSPLHC.

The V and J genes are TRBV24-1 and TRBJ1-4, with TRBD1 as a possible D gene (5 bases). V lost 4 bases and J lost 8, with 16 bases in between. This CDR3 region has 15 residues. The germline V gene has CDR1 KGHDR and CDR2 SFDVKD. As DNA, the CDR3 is TGTGCCACCAGTGACCCACGGGGGTCCGACGAAAAACTGTTTTTT. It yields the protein CATSDPRGSDEKLFF.

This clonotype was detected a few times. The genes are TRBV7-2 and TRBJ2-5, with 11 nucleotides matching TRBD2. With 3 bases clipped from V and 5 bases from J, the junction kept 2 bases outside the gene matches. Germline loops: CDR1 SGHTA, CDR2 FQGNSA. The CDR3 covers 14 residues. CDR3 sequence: CASSFPSGGETQYF. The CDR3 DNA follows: TGTGCCAGCAGCTTCCCTAGCGGGGGGGAGACCCAGTACTTC.

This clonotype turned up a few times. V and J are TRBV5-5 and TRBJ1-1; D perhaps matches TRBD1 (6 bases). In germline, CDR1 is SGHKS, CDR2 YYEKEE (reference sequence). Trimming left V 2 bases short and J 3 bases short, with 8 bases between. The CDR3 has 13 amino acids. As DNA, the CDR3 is TGTGCCAGCAGCTTTACAGGGTACACTGAAGCTTTCTTT. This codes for CASSFTGYTEAFF. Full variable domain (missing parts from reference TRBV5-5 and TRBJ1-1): DAGVTQSPTHLIKTRGQQVTLRCSPISGHKSVSWYQQVLGQGPQFIFQYYEKEERGRGNFPDRFSARQFPNYSSELNVNALLLGDSALYLCASSFTGYTEAFFGQGTRLTVV.

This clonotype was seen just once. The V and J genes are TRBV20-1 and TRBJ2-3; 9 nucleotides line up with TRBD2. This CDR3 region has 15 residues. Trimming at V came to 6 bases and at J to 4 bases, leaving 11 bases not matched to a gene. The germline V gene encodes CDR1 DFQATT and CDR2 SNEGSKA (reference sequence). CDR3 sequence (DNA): TGCAGTGCACCCAGGATAGCGGGAGTTTCAGATACGCAGTATTTT. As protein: CSAPRIAGVSDTQYF.

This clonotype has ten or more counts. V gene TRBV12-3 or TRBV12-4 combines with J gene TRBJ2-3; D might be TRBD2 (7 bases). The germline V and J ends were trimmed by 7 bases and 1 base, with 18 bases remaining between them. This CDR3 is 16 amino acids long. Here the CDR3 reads CASTPRGGAGTDTQYF. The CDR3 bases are TGTGCCAGCACCCCGCGTGGGGGGGCCGGCACAGATACGCAGTATTTT.

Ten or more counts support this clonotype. Written as DNA, the CDR3 is TGTGCCAGCAGGGGGACGGGGACAGATGAAACTGAAGCTTTCTTT. Amino acids: CASRGTGTDETEAFF. The chain joins TRBV6-6 to TRBJ1-1, with 7 bases lining up with TRBD1. The germline V gene has CDR1 MNHNY and CDR2 SVGAGI (reference sequence). Germline trimming cut 6 bases from V and 5 bases from J; bases unmatched to any gene: 12. CDR3 length: 15 amino acids.

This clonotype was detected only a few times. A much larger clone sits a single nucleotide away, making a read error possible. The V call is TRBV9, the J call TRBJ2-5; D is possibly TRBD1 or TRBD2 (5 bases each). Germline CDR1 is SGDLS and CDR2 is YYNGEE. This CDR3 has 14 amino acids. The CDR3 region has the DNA TGTGGCAGCAGCTCAGAGGGGTACCAAGAGACCCAGTACTTC. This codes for CGSSSEGYQETQYF.

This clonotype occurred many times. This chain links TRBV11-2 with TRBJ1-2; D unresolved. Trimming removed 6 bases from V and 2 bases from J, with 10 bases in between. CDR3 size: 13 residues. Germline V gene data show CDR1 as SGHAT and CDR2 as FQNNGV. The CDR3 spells CASSAGENYGYTF. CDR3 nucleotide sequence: TGTGCCAGCAGTGCCGGGGAGAACTATGGCTACACCTTC.

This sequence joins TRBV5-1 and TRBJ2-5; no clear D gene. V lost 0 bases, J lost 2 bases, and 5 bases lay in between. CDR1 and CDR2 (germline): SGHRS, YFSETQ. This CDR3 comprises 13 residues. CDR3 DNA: TGCGCCAGCAGCTTGGGCGGACAAGAGACCCAGTACTTC. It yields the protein CASSLGGQETQYF.

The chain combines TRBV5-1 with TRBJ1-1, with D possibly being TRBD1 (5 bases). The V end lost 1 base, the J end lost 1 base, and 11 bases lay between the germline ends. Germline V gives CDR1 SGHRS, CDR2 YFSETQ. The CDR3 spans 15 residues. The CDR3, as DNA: TGCGCCAGCAGCTTGACAGGTACTTCGAACACTGAAGCTTTCTTT. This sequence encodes CASSLTGTSNTEAFF.

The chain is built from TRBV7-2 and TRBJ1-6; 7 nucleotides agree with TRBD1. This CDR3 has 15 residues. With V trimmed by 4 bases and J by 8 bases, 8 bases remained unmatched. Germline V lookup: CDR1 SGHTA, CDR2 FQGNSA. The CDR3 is CASSSQTGWDSPLHF. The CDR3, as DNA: TGTGCCAGCAGCTCACAGACAGGGTGGGATTCACCCCTCCACTTT.

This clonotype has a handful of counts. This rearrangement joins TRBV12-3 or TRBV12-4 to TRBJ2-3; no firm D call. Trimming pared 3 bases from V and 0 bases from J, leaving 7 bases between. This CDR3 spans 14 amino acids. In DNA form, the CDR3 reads TGTGCCAGCAGTTTTAGCTTGAGCACAGATACGCAGTATTTT. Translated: CASSFSLSTDTQYF.

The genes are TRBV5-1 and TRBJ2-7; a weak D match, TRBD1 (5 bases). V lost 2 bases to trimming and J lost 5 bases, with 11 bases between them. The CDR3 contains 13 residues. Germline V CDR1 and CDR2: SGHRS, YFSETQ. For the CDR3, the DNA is TGCGCCAGCAGCTTTGCAGGGTATGACGAGCAGTACTTC. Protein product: CASSFAGYDEQYF.

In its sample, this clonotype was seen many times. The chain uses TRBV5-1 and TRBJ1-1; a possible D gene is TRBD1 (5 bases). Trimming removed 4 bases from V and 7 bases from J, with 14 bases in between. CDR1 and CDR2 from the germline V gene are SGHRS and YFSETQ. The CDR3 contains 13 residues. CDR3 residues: CASSPLGRGEAFF. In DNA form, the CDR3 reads TGCGCCAGCAGCCCTCTCGGGAGGGGTGAAGCTTTCTTT.